These 21 T cell receptor beta chains originate from one sample sequenced in a study of Tregs in tolerant kidney transplant recipients. Antigens of these TCRs are unknown. Libraries were prepared by immunoSEQ multiplex PCR; TCRdb keeps only in-frame clonotypes and omits some of them. The sample holds under 45,000 clones; about 95% are singletons and the top ten take 0.37%. The sequencing input was Tregs from blood cultured with allogeneic cells. Receptors originate from a human donor in good health.

This clone has only one observation. V is TRBV6-6 and J is TRBJ2-5; a possible D gene is TRBD2 (5 bases). The CDR3 spans 14 residues. The V end lost 7 bases, the J end lost 5 bases, and 17 bases lay between the germline ends. CDR1 is MNHNY, CDR2 SVGAGI, per germline (reference sequence). The DNA for the CDR3 is TGTGCCAGCACCCAGGCCGGGGTCAGGGAGACCCAGTACTTC. Translating gives CASTQAGVRETQYF.

The genes are TRBV18 and TRBJ1-4; the D is unclear. This CDR3 region has 16 residues. V was cut by 1 base and J by 8 bases, with 17 bases left in between. CDR1 is KGHSH and CDR2 is LQKENI in the germline V gene. The chain's CDR3 is CASSPLAVGLDEKLFF. As DNA, the CDR3 is TGTGCCAGCTCACCACTCGCAGTGGGCTTGGACGAAAAACTGTTTTTT.

The V gene is TRBV7-6, the J gene TRBJ1-1; TRBD1 is a possible D gene (6 bases). Germline V gives CDR1 SGHVS, CDR2 FNYEAQ. The CDR3 is made up of 13 amino acids. V was clipped by 3 bases and J by 7 bases, with 12 bases between them. Here the CDR3 DNA reads TGTGCCAGCAGCTTGGGCATACAGGGTGAAGCTTTCTTT. This codes for CASSLGIQGEAFF.

CDR3 in amino acids: CASSLAGGSSYNSPLHF. The CDR3 coding sequence is TGTGCCAGCAGCTTGGCCGGGGGGAGCTCCTATAATTCACCCCTCCACTTT. This chain connects TRBV5-4 to TRBJ1-6; D might be TRBD1 (5 bases). CDR1 and CDR2 (germline): SGHNT, YYREEE (reference sequence). V was pared by 0 bases and J by 0 bases, with 10 bases between. This CDR3 has 17 amino acids.

This chain joins TRBV5-1 and TRBJ2-1; D call uncertain. Germline assignment: CDR1 SGHRS and CDR2 YFSETQ. Trimming cost V 1 base and J 0 bases, with 11 bases left between them. The CDR3 loop spans 16 amino acids. CDR3 in DNA: TGCGCCAGCAGCTTGCGGGTCTTGAGCTCCTACAATGAGCAGTTCTTC. Translated, it gives CASSLRVLSSYNEQFF. Combining the CDR3 with reference TRBV5-1 and TRBJ2-1 gives the whole variable domain KAGVTQTPRYLIKTRGQQVTLSCSPISGHRSVSWYQQTPGQGLQFLFEYFSETQRNKGNFPGRFSGRQFSNSRSEMNVSTLELGDSALYLCASSLRVLSSYNEQFFGPGTRLTVL.

This rearrangement joins TRBV5-1 to TRBJ2-3; 10 bases line up with TRBD2. Trimming at V came to 0 bases and at J to 2 bases, leaving 6 bases not matched to a gene. Germline CDR1 reads SGHRS; CDR2 reads YFSETQ. The CDR3 loop spans 17 amino acids. CDR3 region: CASSLVRAGGTTDTQYF. The CDR3 DNA is TGCGCCAGCAGCTTGGTCCGAGCGGGAGGGACCACAGATACGCAGTATTTT.

This clone has a single count. The gene calls are TRBV11-3 and TRBJ1-1; 10 bases fit TRBD1. The ends lost 5 bases at V and 2 bases at J; junction bases unmatched: 11. The CDR3 is 17 residues long. Per germline, CDR1 SGHNT and CDR2 YENEEA. The CDR3 sequence: CASSARQGAVINTEAFF. In DNA form, the CDR3 reads TGTGCCAGCAGCGCAAGACAGGGGGCGGTTATAAACACTGAAGCTTTCTTT.

V usage is TRBV6-5 and J usage is TRBJ2-7; 10 bases match TRBD1. This CDR3 has 14 residues. CDR1 is MNHEY, CDR2 SVGAGI, per germline. V trimming: 4 bases; J trimming: 7 bases; junction bases outside the gene matches: 7. CDR3 sequence (DNA): TGTGCCAGCAGTTTCGGACAGGGGGTTGGGGAGCAGTACTTC. Amino acid sequence: CASSFGQGVGEQYF.

The CDR3 DNA reads as TGTGCCAGCACCCGGGACAGGGGGTATTCACCCCTCCACTTT. Translation: CASTRDRGYSPLHF. This chain links TRBV2 with TRBJ1-6, with TRBD1 matching 11 bases. Germline CDR1 and CDR2: SNHLY and FYNNEI. Trimming removed 7 bases from V and 8 bases from J; junction bases left unmatched: 4. CDR3 length: 14 residues.

The chain couples TRBV14 to TRBJ1-2; tentatively, D is TRBD1 (6 bases). This CDR3 contains 17 residues. Germline loops: CDR1 SGHDN, CDR2 FVKESK. V dropped 0 bases and J dropped 1 base, with 15 bases sitting between them. CDR3 sequence reads: CASSQDRSGRGNYGYTF. For the CDR3, the DNA is TGTGCCAGCAGCCAAGATCGGTCGGGCAGGGGTAACTATGGCTACACCTTC.

About this clone: It is unclear where the CDR3 begins or ends on the DNA, so no DNA is shown, and the CDR3 is as TCRdb lists it. V is TRBV25-1 and J is TRBJ1-1. Germline V lookup: CDR1 MGHDK, CDR2 SYGVNS. Inclusive of both ends, the CDR3 amounts to 16 amino acids. The CDR3 region is CASRLTFGGGTIEAFF.

This chain uses TRBV9 with TRBJ2-2; 8 nucleotides agree with TRBD2. Germline V CDR1 and CDR2: SGDLS, YYNGEE. The CDR3 runs to 18 residues. V lost 0 bases to trimming and J lost 6 bases; unmatched junction nucleotides: 13. For the CDR3, the DNA is TGTGCCAGCAGCGTAGGATTAGCGGGATGGGGCTCATCCGGGGAGCTGTTTTTT. It translates to CASSVGLAGWGSSGELFF.

The genes are TRBV5-4 and TRBJ2-3; D unresolved. CDR3 length: 13 residues. Germline V gene data show CDR1 as SGHNT and CDR2 as YYREEE (reference sequence). Trimming pared 4 bases from V and 6 bases from J, leaving 12 bases between. The CDR3 sequence: CASSLPAGDTQYF. CDR3 nucleotide sequence: TGTGCCAGCAGCCTGCCGGCTGGGGATACGCAGTATTTT.

J is TRBJ2-7 and V is TRBV23-1; maybe TRBD1 (6 bases). TRBV23-1 is an open reading frame, and its role is uncertain. This CDR3 is 13 amino acids long. V lost 7 bases and J 6 bases, leaving 16 bases between the germline ends. Here the CDR3 reads CASTPDSVPEQYF. CDR3 DNA: TGCGCCAGCACCCCGGACAGTGTTCCCGAGCAGTACTTC.

This chain links TRBV15 with TRBJ1-5; the D is unclear. From germline, CDR1 is LNHNV and CDR2 YYDKDF (reference sequence). The CDR3 has 12 residues. V lost 2 bases and J 5 bases, leaving 4 bases between the germline ends. The CDR3 coding sequence is TGTGCCACCAGCAGATACGATCAGCCCCAGCATTTT. Protein: CATSRYDQPQHF. Full variable domain (remainder filled in from reference TRBV15 and TRBJ1-5): DAMVIQNPRYQVTQFGKPVTLSCSQTLNHNVMYWYQQKSSQAPKLLFHYYDKDFNNEADTPDNFQSRRPNTSFCFLDIRSPGLGDTAMYLCATSRYDQPQHFGDGTRLSIL.

This clone turned up a few times. The chain joins TRBV5-1 to TRBJ1-1; D is unclear. CDR3 length: 14 residues. Between the trimmed V and J ends, which lost 0 bases and 2 bases, there was a span of 8 bases. The germline V gene encodes CDR1 SGHRS and CDR2 YFSETQ. The CDR3 sequence: CASSLVTGNTEAFF. DNA of the CDR3: TGCGCCAGCAGCTTGGTCACGGGCAACACTGAAGCTTTCTTT.

V is TRBV2 and J is TRBJ1-2; D might be TRBD1 (6 bases). Trimming shortened V by 11 bases and J by 4 bases, and 14 bases separated the two germline ends. In germline, CDR1 is SNHLY, CDR2 FYNNEI. CDR3 length equals 12 residues. This CDR3 reads CASAGGPYGYTF. CDR3 DNA: TGTGCCTCAGCCGGGGGGCCCTATGGCTACACCTTC. Drawing the rest from reference TRBV2 and TRBJ1-2, the complete variable domain is EPEVTQTPSHQVTQMGQEVILRCVPISNHLYFYWYRQILGQKVEFLVSFYNNEISEKSEIFDDQFSVERPDGSNFTLKIRSTKLEDSAMYFCASAGGPYGYTFGSGTRLTVV.

CDR3 sequence (DNA): TGCGCCAGCAGCCTCGGGGGTAGCGGGGGGAGTAGCTACTACGAGCAGTACTTC. Translating gives CASSLGGSGGSSYYEQYF. This chain joins TRBV10-2 and TRBJ2-7, with 10 bases that match TRBD2. Losses at the gene ends were 6 bases for V and 3 bases for J; bases not matched to a gene: 17. CDR1 is WSHSY, CDR2 SAAADI, per germline. This CDR3 region has 18 residues.

This clone was seen once. The chain couples TRBV5-4 to TRBJ1-5, with TRBD1 matching 8 bases. The CDR3 extends over 15 amino acids. The germline CDR1 and CDR2 sequences are SGHNT and YYREEE (reference sequence). V dropped 3 bases and J dropped 1; count of bases not matched to a gene: 3. The DNA of the CDR3 is TGTGCCAGCAGCTCTGGACAGGGAAGCAATCAGCCCCAGCATTTT. As protein: CASSSGQGSNQPQHF.

This clone was counted once. The V and J genes are TRBV5-1 and TRBJ2-1; no definite D call. The CDR3 length is 15 residues. The V gene's germline CDR1 is SGHRS and CDR2 YFSETQ. Deletions cut 0 bases from V and 7 bases from J, with 14 bases between. CDR3 nucleotides: TGCGCCAGCAGCTTGGGGGCAGGTTATACGAATGAGCAGTTCTTC. This gives the protein CASSLGAGYTNEQFF.

The chain is built from TRBV19 and TRBJ2-1, with unresolved D. This CDR3 is built from 14 residues. Per germline, CDR1 LNHDA and CDR2 SQIVND (reference sequence). Deletions cut 3 bases from V and 0 bases from J, with 6 bases between. In nucleotides, the CDR3 is TGTGCCAGTAGTATTTCGGGCTCCTACAATGAGCAGTTCTTC. Protein sequence: CASSISGSYNEQFF.